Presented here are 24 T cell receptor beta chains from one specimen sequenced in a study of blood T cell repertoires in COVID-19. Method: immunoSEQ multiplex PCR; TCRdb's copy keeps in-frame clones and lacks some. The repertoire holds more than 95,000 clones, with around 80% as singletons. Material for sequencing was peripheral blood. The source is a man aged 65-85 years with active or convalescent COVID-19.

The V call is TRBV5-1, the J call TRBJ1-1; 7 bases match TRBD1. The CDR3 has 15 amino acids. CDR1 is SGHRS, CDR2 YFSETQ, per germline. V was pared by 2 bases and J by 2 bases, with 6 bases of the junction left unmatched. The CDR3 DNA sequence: TGCGCCAGCAGCTTCCAGACAGGGTCCAACACTGAAGCTTTCTTT. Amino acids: CASSFQTGSNTEAFF. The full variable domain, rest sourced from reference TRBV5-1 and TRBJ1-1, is KAGVTQTPRYLIKTRGQQVTLSCSPISGHRSVSWYQQTPGQGLQFLFEYFSETQRNKGNFPGRFSGRQFSNSRSEMNVSTLELGDSALYLCASSFQTGSNTEAFFGQGTRLTVV.

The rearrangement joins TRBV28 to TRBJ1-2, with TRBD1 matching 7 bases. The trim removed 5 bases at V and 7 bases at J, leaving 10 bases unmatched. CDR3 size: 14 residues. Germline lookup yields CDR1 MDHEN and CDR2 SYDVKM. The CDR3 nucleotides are TGTGCCAGCAGTCAACCCGACAGGGCGGTTGGCTACACCTTC. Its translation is CASSQPDRAVGYTF.

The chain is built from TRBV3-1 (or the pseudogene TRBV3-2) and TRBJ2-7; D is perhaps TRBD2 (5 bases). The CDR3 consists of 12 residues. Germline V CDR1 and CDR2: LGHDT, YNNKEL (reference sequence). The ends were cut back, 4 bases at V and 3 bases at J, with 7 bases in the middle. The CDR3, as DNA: TGTGCCAGCAGCCCCCGGGACTACGAGCAGTACTTC. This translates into CASSPRDYEQYF.

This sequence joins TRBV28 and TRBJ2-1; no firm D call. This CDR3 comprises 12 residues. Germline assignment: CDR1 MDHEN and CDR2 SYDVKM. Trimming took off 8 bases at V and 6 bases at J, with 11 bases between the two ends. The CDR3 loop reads CASFSLPNEQFF. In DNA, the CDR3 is TGTGCCAGCTTTAGTCTTCCCAATGAGCAGTTCTTC. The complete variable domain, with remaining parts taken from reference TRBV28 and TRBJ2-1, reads DVKVTQSSRYLVKRTGEKVFLECVQDMDHENMFWYRQDPGLGLRLIYFSYDVKMKEKGDIPEGYSVSREKKERFSLILESASTNQTSMYLCASFSLPNEQFFGPGTRLTVL.

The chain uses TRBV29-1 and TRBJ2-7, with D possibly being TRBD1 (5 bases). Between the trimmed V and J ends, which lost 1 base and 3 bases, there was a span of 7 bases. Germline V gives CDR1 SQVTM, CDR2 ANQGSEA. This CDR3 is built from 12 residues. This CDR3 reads CSVEVGHYEQYF. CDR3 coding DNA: TGCAGCGTTGAAGTCGGACACTACGAGCAGTACTTC.

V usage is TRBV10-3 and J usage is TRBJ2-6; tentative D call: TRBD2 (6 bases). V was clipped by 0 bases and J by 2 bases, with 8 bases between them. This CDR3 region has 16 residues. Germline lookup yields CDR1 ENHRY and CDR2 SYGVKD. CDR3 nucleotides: TGTGCCATCAGTGAGTCGCGGGGTCCTGGGGCCAACGTCCTGACTTTC. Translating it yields CAISESRGPGANVLTF.

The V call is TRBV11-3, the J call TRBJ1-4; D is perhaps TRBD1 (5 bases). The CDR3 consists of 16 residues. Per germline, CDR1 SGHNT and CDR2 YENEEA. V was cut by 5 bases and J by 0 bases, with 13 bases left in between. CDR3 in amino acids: CASSRAGLATNEKLFF. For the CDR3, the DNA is TGTGCCAGCAGCCGGGCGGGGCTTGCAACTAATGAAAAACTGTTTTTT. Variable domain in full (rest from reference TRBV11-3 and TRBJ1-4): EAGVVQSPRYKIIEKKQPVAFWCNPISGHNTLYWYLQNLGQGPELLIRYENEEAVDDSQLPKDRFSAERLKGVDSTLKIQPAELGDSAVYLCASSRAGLATNEKLFFGSGTQLSVL.

CDR3 protein: CASSARTGSYNEQFF. For the CDR3, the DNA is TGCGCCAGCAGCGCAAGGACAGGGTCCTACAATGAGCAGTTCTTC. The chain is built from TRBV5-1 and TRBJ2-1; 8 bases match TRBD1. The germline V gene encodes CDR1 SGHRS and CDR2 YFSETQ. The CDR3 consists of 15 residues. V gave up 4 bases and J gave up 1 base; unmatched junction bases: 4.

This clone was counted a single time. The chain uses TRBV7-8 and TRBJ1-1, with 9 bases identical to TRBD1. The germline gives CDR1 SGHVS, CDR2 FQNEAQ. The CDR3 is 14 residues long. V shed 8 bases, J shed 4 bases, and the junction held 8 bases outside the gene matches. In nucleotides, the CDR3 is TGTGCCAGCTCAAAGACAGGGGGTTTCACTGAAGCTTTCTTT. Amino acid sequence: CASSKTGGFTEAFF.

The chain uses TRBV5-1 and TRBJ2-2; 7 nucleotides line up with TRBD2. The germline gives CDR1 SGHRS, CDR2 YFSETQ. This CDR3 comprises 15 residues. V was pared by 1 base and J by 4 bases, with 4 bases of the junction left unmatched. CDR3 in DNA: TGCGCCAGCAGCTTGTATACGGGAGGCACCGGGGAGCTGTTTTTT. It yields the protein CASSLYTGGTGELFF.

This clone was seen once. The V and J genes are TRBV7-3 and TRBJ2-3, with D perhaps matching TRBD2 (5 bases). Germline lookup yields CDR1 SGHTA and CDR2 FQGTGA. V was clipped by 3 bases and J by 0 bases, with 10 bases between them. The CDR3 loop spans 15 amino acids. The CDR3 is CASSFRAGSTDTQYF. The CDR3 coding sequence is TGTGCCAGCAGCTTCCGGGCGGGTAGCACAGATACGCAGTATTTT.

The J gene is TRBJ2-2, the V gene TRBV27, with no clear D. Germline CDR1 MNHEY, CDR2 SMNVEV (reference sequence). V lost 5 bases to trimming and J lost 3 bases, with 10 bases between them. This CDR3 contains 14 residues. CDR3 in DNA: TGTGCCAGCAGTCGTAGGAGTGACACCGGGGAGCTGTTTTTT. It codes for CASSRRSDTGELFF.

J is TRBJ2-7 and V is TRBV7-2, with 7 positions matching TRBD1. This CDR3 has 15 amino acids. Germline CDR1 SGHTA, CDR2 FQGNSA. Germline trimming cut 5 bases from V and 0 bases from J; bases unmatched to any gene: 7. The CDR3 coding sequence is TGTGCCAGCAGCCTCGCCGGGACAGCCTCCTACGAGCAGTACTTC. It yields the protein CASSLAGTASYEQYF.

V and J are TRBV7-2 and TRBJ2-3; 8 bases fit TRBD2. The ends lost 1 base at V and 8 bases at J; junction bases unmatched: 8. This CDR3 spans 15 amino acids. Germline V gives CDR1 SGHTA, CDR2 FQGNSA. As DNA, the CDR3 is TGTGCCAGCAGCTTAGACGGGGGGGCCTCGGGTACGCAGTATTTT. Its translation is CASSLDGGASGTQYF.

The CDR3 is CASSQDYQNTEAFF. For the CDR3, the DNA is TGTGCCAGCAGCCAAGACTACCAGAACACTGAAGCTTTCTTT. The genes are TRBV4-2 and TRBJ1-1; D not resolved. Germline CDR1 is LGHNA and CDR2 is YNFKEQ. Trimming shortened V by 0 bases and J by 1 base, and 6 bases separated the two germline ends. The CDR3 is 14 residues long.

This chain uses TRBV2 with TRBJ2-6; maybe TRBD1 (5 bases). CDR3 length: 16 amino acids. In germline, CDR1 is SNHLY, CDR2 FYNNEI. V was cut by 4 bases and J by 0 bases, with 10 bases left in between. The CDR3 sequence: CASSVQGSSGANVLTF. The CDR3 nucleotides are TGTGCCAGCAGTGTTCAGGGCTCCTCTGGGGCCAACGTCCTGACTTTC.

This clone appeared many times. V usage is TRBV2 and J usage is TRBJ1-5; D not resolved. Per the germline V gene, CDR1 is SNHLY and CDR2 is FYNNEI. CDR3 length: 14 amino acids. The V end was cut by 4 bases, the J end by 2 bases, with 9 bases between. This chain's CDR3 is CASSGNRGNQPQHF. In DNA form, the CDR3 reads TGTGCCAGCAGTGGGAACAGAGGCAATCAGCCCCAGCATTTT.

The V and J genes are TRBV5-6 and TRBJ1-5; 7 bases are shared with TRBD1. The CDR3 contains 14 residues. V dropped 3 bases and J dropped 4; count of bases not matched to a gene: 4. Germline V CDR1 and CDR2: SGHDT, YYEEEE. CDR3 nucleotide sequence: TGTGCCAGCAGCTGGGGGACAGAAAATCAGCCCCAGCATTTT. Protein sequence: CASSWGTENQPQHF.

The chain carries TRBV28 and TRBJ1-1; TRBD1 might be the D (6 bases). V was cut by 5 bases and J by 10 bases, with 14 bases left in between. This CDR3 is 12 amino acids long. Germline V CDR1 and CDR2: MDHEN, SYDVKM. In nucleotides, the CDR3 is TGTGCCAGCAGTCCCCCAGACAGGTTAGCTTTCTTT. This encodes CASSPPDRLAFF.

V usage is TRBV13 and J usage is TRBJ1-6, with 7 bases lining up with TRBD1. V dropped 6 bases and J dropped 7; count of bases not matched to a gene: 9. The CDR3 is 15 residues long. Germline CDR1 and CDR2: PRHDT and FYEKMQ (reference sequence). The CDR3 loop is CASRDSGQTNSPLHF. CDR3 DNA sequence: TGTGCCAGCAGGGACTCGGGACAGACCAATTCACCCCTCCACTTT.

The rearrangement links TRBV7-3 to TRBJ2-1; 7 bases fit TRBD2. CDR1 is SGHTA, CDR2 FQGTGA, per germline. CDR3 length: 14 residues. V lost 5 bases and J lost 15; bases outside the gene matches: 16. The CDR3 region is CASSLGPSSGRPFF. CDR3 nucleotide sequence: TGTGCCAGCAGCCTAGGCCCGTCTAGCGGTAGGCCGTTCTTC.

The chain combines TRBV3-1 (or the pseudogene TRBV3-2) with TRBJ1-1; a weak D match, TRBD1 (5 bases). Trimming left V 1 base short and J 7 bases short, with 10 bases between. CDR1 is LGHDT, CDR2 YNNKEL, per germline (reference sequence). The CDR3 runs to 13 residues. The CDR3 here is CASSQGRGGEAFF. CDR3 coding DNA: TGTGCCAGCAGCCAAGGACGCGGGGGTGAAGCTTTCTTT.

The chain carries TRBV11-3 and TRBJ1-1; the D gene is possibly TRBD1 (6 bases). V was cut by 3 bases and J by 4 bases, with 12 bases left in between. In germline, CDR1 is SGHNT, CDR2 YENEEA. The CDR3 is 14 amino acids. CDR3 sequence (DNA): TGTGCCAGCAGCTTCGCCGACAGGACCACTGAAGCTTTCTTT. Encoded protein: CASSFADRTTEAFF.

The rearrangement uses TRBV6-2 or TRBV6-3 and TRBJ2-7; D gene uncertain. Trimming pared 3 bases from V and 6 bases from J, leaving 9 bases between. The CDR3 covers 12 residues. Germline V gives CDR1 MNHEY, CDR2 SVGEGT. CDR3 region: CASSYSTGEQYF. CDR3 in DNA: TGTGCCAGCAGTTATTCGACTGGCGAGCAGTACTTC.